This is a list of T cell receptor beta chains from one sample in a study of cytomegalovirus exposure and HLA in healthy donors. Sequenced by immunoSEQ multiplex PCR; TCRdb stores in-frame clones only, minus some. The sample contains approximately 130,000 clones, 60% to 80% of which appear only once. The sample consisted of PBMCs. All receptors come from a male donor in good health and CMV-seronegative. Each CDR3 is given with its conserved first and last residue. A D gene is named only where the DNA matches it firmly. Size tells how often a clone was seen (once, few, many) or the class of an expanded clone, and some rows leave it out.

clone_size j_call v_call d_call cdr3_aa cdr3_nt
- TRBJ2-1 TRBV4-3 - CASSQDPPSYNEQFF TGCGCCAGCAGCCAAGATCCCCCTTCCTACAATGAGCAGTTCTTC
- TRBJ2-7 TRBV6-5 TRBD1 CASSPQTGFSYEQYF TGTGCCAGCAGCCCTCAGACAGGGTTCTCCTACGAGCAGTACTTC
- TRBJ2-1 TRBV11-2 TRBD1 CASSLRPGQGSYNEQFF TGTGCCAGCAGCTTGCGGCCCGGACAGGGCTCCTACAATGAGCAGTTCTTC
- TRBJ2-5 TRBV30 - CAWSVTVGRGGETQYF TGTGCCTGGAGTGTAACCGTGGGCAGGGGCGGTGAGACCCAGTACTTC
- TRBJ2-1 TRBV7-9 TRBD2 CASSLGSGGPDNEQFF TGTGCCAGCAGCTTAGGTAGCGGGGGGCCCGACAATGAGCAGTTCTTC
few TRBJ2-1 TRBV13 TRBD1 CASSTGGGGYNEQFF TGTGCCAGCAGCACAGGGGGCGGAGGATACAATGAGCAGTTCTTC
once TRBJ1-2 TRBV4-2 - CASSQEPSQGGYGYTF TGTGCCAGCAGCCAAGAACCATCCCAAGGCGGCTATGGCTACACCTTC
- TRBJ2-3 TRBV11-2 - CASSLGGGGDTQYF TGTGCCAGCAGCTTAGGGGGCGGGGGCGATACGCAGTATTTT
- TRBJ1-2 TRBV5-1 - CASSLGQGNYGYTF TGCGCCAGCAGCTTGGGGCAGGGTAACTATGGCTACACCTTC
- TRBJ2-7 TRBV2 TRBD1 CASSSTGHEQYF TGTGCCAGCAGTTCGACAGGGCACGAGCAGTACTTC
few TRBJ1-1 TRBV4-1 - CASSQLGLASTEAFF TGCGCCAGCAGCCAACTCGGCCTCGCTAGCACTGAAGCTTTCTTT
few TRBJ2-1 TRBV7-2 - CASSLAGREQFF TGTGCCAGCAGCTTAGCGGGCAGGGAGCAGTTCTTC
- TRBJ2-2 TRBV30 TRBD2 CAWSRGGTGELFF TGTGCCTGGAGCCGGGGGGGGACCGGGGAGCTGTTTTTT
- TRBJ2-3 TRBV2 - CASGGIGGPDTQYF TGTGCCAGCGGTGGGATTGGGGGCCCAGATACGCAGTATTTT
- TRBJ2-3 TRBV4-1 TRBD1 CASSQAGTDFTDTQYF TGCGCCAGCAGCCAGGCCGGGACAGACTTCACAGATACGCAGTATTTT
- TRBJ2-3 TRBV9 TRBD1 CASSSGGSTDTQYF TGTGCCAGCAGTTCAGGGGGCAGCACAGATACGCAGTATTTT
- TRBJ1-2 TRBV5-4 - CASSWPGEGTHGYTF TGTGCCAGCAGCTGGCCCGGTGAGGGTACGCATGGCTACACCTTC
- TRBJ2-3 TRBV9 - CASSVAKPTDTQYF TGTGCCAGCAGCGTCGCTAAACCCACAGATACGCAGTATTTT
- TRBJ1-2 TRBV28 TRBD1 CATGQGRGYTF TGTGCCACAGGACAGGGGAGGGGCTACACCTTC
- TRBJ1-1 TRBV9 - CASSVAGRGNTEAFF TGTGCCAGCAGCGTAGCGGGCAGGGGGAACACTGAAGCTTTCTTT
- TRBJ2-7 TRBV18 TRBD2 CASSPGGTYEQYF TGTGCCAGCTCCCCGGGGGGGACCTACGAGCAGTACTTC
- TRBJ1-1 TRBV6-5 TRBD1 CATFGQGVEAFF TGTGCCACCTTCGGACAGGGGGTTGAAGCTTTCTTT
- TRBJ1-4 TRBV10-3 - CAIGVRGQRMDEKLFF TGTGCCATCGGGGTAAGGGGCCAACGGATGGATGAAAAACTGTTTTTT
- TRBJ1-6 TRBV10-3 TRBD1 CAISEFNRGWSKSPLHF TGTGCCATCAGTGAGTTTAACAGGGGCTGGAGCAAATCACCCCTCCACTTT
- TRBJ2-3 TRBV10-3 - CAISESSDADTQYF TGTGCCATCAGTGAGTCTAGTGATGCAGATACGCAGTATTTT